This TCR beta chain was retrieved from a study of blood T cell repertoires in COVID-19. Germline V gives CDR1 MRHNA, CDR2 SNTAGT. The CDR3 covers 17 residues. J was trimmed by 1 base and V by 3 bases; bases with no gene match: 2. Measured with immunoSEQ multiplex PCR; TCRdb has only the in-frame clones, and not every one. The data hold 100,000 to 150,000 clones, with over 80% observed a single time. Material for sequencing was peripheral blood. This sequence was found in a man in his sixties with acute or convalescent COVID-19. The chain employs TRBV6-4 and TRBJ2-2, with TRBD2 matching 13 bases. The CDR3 region has the DNA TGTGCCAGCAGTGATCGACTAGCGGGAGGGAACACCGGGGAGCTGTTTTTT. Amino acid sequence: CASSDRLAGGNTGELFF.